The clone carrying this TCR beta chain was seen many times. Its antigen is as yet unknown. This sample is part of a study of T-cell reconstitution after alpha-beta-depleted transplantation in children. Findings of the study overall: Alpha-beta T cells present about two months after transplant were reported to originate from several hundred expanded graft clones. Recipient T cells and thymic progenitors that survived were the source of the high TCRbeta diversity seen at day 60 in some patients.

Trimming left V 3 bases short and J 5 bases short, with 8 bases between. The CDR3 runs 13 residues. A TCRbeta library incorporating unique molecular identifiers was prepared. TCRdb re-called the PCR reads through MiXCR, storing one row per CDR3 protein. The sample carries hundreds of thousands of distinct CDR3 sequences, approximately 24% recorded once. The sample consisted of PBMCs, mostly from graft donor cells, taken 360 days after TCRalphabeta/CD19-depleted stem cell transplant. The sequence derives from a female patient aged 2-9 years who had a stem cell transplant for congenital amegakaryocytic thrombocytopenia, so the T cells may come from the graft donor. The chain links TRBV12-3 or TRBV12-4 to TRBJ2-1, with D maybe TRBD2 (6 bases). The CDR3 spells CASSLTRDNEQFF. The CDR3 DNA follows: TGTGCCAGCAGTTTGACTAGGGACAATGAGCAGTTCTTC.